This T cell receptor beta chain was captured by sequencing in a study of shared clonotypes between healthy human individuals. Whole-study findings and limits: Generally, naive subsets (rather than memory subsets) showed larger estimated richness.

Deep-level running was used for the assay. Template for every sorted-subset replicate PCR totaled about 200 ng DNA, roughly 30,000 T cell genomes. The protocol was immunoSEQ multiplex PCR, while the TCRdb copy is restricted to in-frame clones and leaves out a portion. The sample holds about 960,000 clones; approximately 76% are singletons and the top ten take approximately 1.5%. Germline V gene sequence: CDR1 SGDLS, CDR2 YYNGEE. The CDR3 is 15 residues long. With 3 bases removed from V and 3 bases from J, the gap between germline ends came to 13 bases. Concerning this clone: Its antigen is unknown.

This receptor was obtained from a man younger than 35 in good health. This rearrangement joins TRBV9 to TRBJ1-3; weak D call: TRBD1 (5 bases). What was sequenced was memory CD4+ T cells sorted from blood. Documented subset: CD45RA-negative fraction. DNA of the CDR3: TGTGCCAGCAGCGCTTTACCGGGGGTTGGAAACACCATATATTTT. Translation gives CASSALPGVGNTIYF.